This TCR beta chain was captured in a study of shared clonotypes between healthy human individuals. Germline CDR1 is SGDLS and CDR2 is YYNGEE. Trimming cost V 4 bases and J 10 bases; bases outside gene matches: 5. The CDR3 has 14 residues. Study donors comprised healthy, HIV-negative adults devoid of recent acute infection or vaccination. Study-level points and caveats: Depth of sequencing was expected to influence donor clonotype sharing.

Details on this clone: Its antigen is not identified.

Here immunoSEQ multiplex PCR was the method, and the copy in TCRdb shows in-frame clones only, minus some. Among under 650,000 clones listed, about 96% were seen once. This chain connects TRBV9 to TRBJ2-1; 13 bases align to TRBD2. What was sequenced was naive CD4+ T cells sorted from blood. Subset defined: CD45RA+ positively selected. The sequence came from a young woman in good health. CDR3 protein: CASSPGLAGEEQFF. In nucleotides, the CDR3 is TGTGCCAGCAGCCCAGGACTAGCGGGAGAAGAGCAGTTCTTC.